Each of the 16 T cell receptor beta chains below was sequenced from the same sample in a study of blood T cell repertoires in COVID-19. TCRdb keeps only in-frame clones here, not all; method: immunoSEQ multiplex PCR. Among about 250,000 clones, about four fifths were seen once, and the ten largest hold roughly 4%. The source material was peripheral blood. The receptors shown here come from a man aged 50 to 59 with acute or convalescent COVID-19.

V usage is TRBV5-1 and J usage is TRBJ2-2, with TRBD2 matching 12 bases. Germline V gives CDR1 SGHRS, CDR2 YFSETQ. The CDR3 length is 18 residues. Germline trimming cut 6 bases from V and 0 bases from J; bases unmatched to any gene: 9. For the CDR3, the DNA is TGCGCCAGCACCTCCCGACTAGCGGGGGACACGAACACCGGGGAGCTGTTTTTT. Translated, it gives CASTSRLAGDTNTGELFF.

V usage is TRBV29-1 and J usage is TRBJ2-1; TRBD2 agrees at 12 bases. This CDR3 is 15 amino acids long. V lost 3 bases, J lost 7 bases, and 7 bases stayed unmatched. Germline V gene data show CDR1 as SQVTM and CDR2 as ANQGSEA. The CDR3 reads CSVELAGGPENEQFF. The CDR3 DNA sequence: TGCAGCGTTGAGCTAGCGGGAGGGCCGGAAAATGAGCAGTTCTTC.

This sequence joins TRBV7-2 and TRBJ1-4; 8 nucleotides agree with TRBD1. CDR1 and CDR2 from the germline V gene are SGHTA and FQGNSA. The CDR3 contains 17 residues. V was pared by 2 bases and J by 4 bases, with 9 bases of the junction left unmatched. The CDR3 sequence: CASSLFAPGQGNEKLFF. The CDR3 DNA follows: TGTGCCAGCAGCTTATTCGCGCCCGGACAGGGTAATGAAAAACTGTTTTTT.

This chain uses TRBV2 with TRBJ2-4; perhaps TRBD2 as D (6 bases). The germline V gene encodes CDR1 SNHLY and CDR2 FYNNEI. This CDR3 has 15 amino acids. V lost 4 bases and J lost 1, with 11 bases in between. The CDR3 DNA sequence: TGTGCCAGCAGTGGGGTGGAGGGGGCCAAAAACATTCAGTACTTC. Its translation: CASSGVEGAKNIQYF. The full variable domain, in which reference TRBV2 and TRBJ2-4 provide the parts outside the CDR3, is EPEVTQTPSHQVTQMGQEVILRCVPISNHLYFYWYRQILGQKVEFLVSFYNNEISEKSEIFDDQFSVERPDGSNFTLKIRSTKLEDSAMYFCASSGVEGAKNIQYFGAGTRLSVL.

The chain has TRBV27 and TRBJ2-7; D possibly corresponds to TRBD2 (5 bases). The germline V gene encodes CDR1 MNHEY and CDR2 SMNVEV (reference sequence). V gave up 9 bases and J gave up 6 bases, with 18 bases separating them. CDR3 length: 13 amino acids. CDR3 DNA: TGTGCCAGTTGGCGGGTCGGGCCGTTCGAGCAGTACTTC. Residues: CASWRVGPFEQYF.

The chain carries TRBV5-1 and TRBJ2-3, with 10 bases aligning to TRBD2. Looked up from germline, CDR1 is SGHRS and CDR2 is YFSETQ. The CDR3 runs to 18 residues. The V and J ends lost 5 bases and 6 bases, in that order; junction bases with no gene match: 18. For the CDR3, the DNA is TGCGCCAGCAGTCTCGAGGCGTCGGGGCTAGCGGGGGCCGATACGCAGTATTTT. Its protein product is CASSLEASGLAGADTQYF.

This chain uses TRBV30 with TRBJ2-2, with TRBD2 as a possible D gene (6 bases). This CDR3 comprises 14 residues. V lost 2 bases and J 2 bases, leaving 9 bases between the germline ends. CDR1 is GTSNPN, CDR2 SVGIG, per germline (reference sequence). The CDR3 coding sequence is TGTGCCTGGAGTCGGGGACTCAACACCGGGGAGCTGTTTTTT. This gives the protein CAWSRGLNTGELFF.

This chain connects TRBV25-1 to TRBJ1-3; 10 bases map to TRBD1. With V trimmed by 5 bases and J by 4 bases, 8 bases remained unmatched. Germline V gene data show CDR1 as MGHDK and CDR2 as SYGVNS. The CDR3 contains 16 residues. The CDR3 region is CASSPGTGESGNTIYF. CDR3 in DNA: TGTGCCAGCAGTCCCGGGACAGGGGAGTCCGGAAACACCATATATTTT.

The CDR3 sequence is CASSPGTSGRVEQYF. In nucleotides, the CDR3 is TGTGCCAGCTCACCTGGCACTAGCGGGAGGGTCGAGCAGTACTTC. The V and J genes are TRBV18 and TRBJ2-7; 13 bases match TRBD2. The length of the CDR3 is 15 residues. V shed 3 bases and J 6 bases; nucleotides not matched to a gene: 5. Germline values: CDR1 KGHSH, CDR2 LQKENI.

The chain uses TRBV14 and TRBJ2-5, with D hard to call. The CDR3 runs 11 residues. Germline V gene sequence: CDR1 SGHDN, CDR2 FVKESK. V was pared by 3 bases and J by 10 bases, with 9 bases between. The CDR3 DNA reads TGTGCCAGCAGCCATATAGAGCGCCAGTACTTC. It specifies CASSHIERQYF.

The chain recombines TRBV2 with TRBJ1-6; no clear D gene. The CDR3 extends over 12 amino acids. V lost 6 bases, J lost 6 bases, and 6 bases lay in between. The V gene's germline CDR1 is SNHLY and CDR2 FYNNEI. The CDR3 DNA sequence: TGTGCCAGCAGACAGACTAATTCACCCCTCCACTTT. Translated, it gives CASRQTNSPLHF.

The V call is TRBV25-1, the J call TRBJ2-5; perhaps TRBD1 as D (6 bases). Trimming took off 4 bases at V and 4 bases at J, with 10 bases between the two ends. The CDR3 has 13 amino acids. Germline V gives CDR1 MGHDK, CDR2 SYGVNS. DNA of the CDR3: TGTGCCAGCAGTGGCAGGGGTGGAGAGACCCAGTACTTC. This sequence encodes CASSGRGGETQYF.

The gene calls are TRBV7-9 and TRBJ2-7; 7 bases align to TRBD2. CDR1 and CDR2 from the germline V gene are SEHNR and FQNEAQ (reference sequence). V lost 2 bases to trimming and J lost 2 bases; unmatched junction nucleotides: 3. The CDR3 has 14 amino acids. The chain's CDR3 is CASSLSGGTYEQYF. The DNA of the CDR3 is TGTGCCAGCAGCTTATCGGGGGGAACCTACGAGCAGTACTTC.

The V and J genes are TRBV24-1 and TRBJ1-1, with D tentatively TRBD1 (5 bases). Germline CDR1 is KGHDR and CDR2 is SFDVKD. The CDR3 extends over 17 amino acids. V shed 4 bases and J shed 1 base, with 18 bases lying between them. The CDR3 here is CATSDKDMPPGNTEAFF. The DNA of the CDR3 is TGTGCCACCAGTGACAAGGACATGCCTCCCGGGAACACTGAAGCTTTCTTT.

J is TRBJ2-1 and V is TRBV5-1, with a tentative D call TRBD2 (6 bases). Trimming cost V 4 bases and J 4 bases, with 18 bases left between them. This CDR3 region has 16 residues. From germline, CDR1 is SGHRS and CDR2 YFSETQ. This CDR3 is CASSLSGGGAYNEQFF. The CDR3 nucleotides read TGCGCCAGCAGCCTAAGTGGGGGAGGAGCGTACAATGAGCAGTTCTTC.

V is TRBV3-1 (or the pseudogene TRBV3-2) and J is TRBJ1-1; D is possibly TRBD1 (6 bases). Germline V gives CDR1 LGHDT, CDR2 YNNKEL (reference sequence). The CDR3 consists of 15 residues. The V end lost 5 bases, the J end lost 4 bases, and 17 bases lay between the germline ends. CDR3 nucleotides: TGTGCCAGCAGCGAGCGAGGGGGTGGCGGCACTGAAGCTTTCTTT. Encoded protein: CASSERGGGGTEAFF.